This record covers a single T cell receptor (beta chain). This CDR3 comprises 14 residues. The ends were cut back, 9 bases at V and 3 bases at J, with 15 bases in the middle. Germline CDR1 and CDR2: MNHEY and SMNVEV (reference sequence). Measured with immunoSEQ multiplex PCR; TCRdb has only the in-frame clones, and not every one. This table holds under 95,000 clones, 80% to 95% found once. These data are taken from a study of blood T cell repertoires in COVID-19. Across the study: PBMCs, B-cell-depleted T cells, or T cells provided the cDNA or gDNA that made up the material.

The rearrangement links TRBV27 to TRBJ1-5; D unclear. The sequence derives from a man between 45 and 60 years old with COVID-19, enrolled during active disease. The material sequenced was peripheral blood. The CDR3 DNA is TGTGCCAGGGGAGCGGGGAGGCACAATCAGCCCCAGCATTTT. Encoded protein: CARGAGRHNQPQHF.